The rows below give T cell receptor beta chains drawn from one sample of a study of radiotherapy plus CTLA-4 blockade in lung cancer. The data were produced by immunoSEQ multiplex PCR, yet TCRdb's version contains in-frame clones alone and is incomplete. Found here are 50,000 to 65,000 clones, approximately 84% of them singletons; the top ten hold about 6.1%. Specimen: peripheral blood, collected from a patient treated with radiotherapy plus ipilimumab. These TCRs come from a human donor with non-small cell lung cancer whose response to radiotherapy plus ipilimumab could not be evaluated. CDR3s include the opening cysteine and the closing phenylalanine or tryptophan. A D gene is named only where the DNA matches it firmly. Not every row has a clone size; where given, it reads once, few, many or a size class.

size	J	V	D	DNA	CDR3
.	TRBJ1-2	TRBV19	.	TGTGCCAGTAGTGCAGGGAATAGGGGCTACACCTTC	CASSAGNRGYTF
.	TRBJ1-3	TRBV7-2	.	TGTGCCAGCAGCTTAGCGCTGAGCTCTGGAAACACCATATATTTT	CASSLALSSGNTIYF
.	TRBJ1-5	TRBV6-1	.	TGTGCCAGCAGTTTAGGGGGGGCTTCCTATCAGCCCCAGCATTTT	CASSLGGASYQPQHF
.	TRBJ2-7	TRBV30	TRBD1	TGTGCCTGGAGTGTACGGGGGTGGGGAACAGGGACAGGGTCCTCCTACGAGCAGTACTTC	CAWSVRGWGTGTGSSYEQYF
.	TRBJ1-1	TRBV7-2	TRBD1	TGTGCCAGCAGCGGATGGACAGGGATGGACTCCGAAGCTTTCTTT	CASSGWTGMDSEAFF
.	TRBJ2-3	TRBV11-3	TRBD2	TGTGCCAGCAGCTCCCGGGGACTAGCGGGAGGAGATACGCAGTATTTT	CASSSRGLAGGDTQYF
.	TRBJ1-2	TRBV5-4	.	TGTGCCAGCAGCAGTGACAGAGTCCTCTATGGCTACACCTTC	CASSSDRVLYGYTF
.	TRBJ1-5	TRBV6-5	.	TGTGCCAGCAGGTCTTATAGCAATCAGCCCCAGCATTTT	CASRSYSNQPQHF
.	TRBJ1-2	TRBV7-2	.	TGTGCCAGCAGCTTCCCGCTGGTGCGGGGAGCTAACTATGGCTACACCTTC	CASSFPLVRGANYGYTF
few	TRBJ1-1	TRBV4-3	TRBD1	TGCGCCAGCAGCCAAGAAGGGACAGCACTGCAAACTTTCTTT	CASSQEGTALQTFF
large	TRBJ1-2	TRBV25-1	.	TGTGCCAGCAGTGAAGGGCCCGTTGGCTACACCTTC	CASSEGPVGYTF
.	TRBJ2-3	TRBV7-2	.	TGTGCCAGCAGCTCCCCGAACATCCCTAGCACAGATACGCAGTATTTT	CASSSPNIPSTDTQYF
.	TRBJ2-2	TRBV4-2	TRBD2	TGTGCCAGCAGCCAAGATGAGCTAGCGGGGGACAACACCGGGGAGCTGTTTTTT	CASSQDELAGDNTGELFF
.	TRBJ1-5	TRBV18	TRBD1	TGTGCCAGCTCACCACCCGGACAGGGACCCAATCAGCCCCAGCATTTT	CASSPPGQGPNQPQHF
.	TRBJ2-1	TRBV7-2	TRBD2	TGTGCCAGCAGCTTAGGCCGACTAGCCGCACTCTCCTACAATGAGCAGTTCTTC	CASSLGRLAALSYNEQFF
.	TRBJ2-7	TRBV9	.	TGTGCCAGCAGCGTAGGTGGGGGAGGTAGCTACGAGCAGTACTTC	CASSVGGGGSYEQYF
once	TRBJ2-3	TRBV7-9	TRBD2	TGTGCCAGCAGCTCGTGGCAAGGGACTAGCCTCCCAGATACGCAGTATTTT	CASSSWQGTSLPDTQYF